This section outlines one TCR beta chain sequence together with its context. Its antigen remains unidentified. No clone much larger than this one lies a single base away; base qualities are absent. Other DNA variants within this sample encode the same CDR3. The ImmunoSEQ Assay (Adaptive Biotechnologies) was used to immunosequence the CDR3 regions of the TCR beta chain. Per the authors' processing: The ImmunoSEQ Analyzer platform was used to export TCRB rearrangements, read counts, read proportions and gene usage. Using productive rearrangements, T-cell clonality was calculated as 1 minus Pielou's evenness. In the clonal space homeostasis analysis, clonotypes were grouped as rare, small, medium, large or hyperexpanded (0.01 to 1 of the repertoire). TCR productive clonality was compared across immune clusters C1, C2 and C3 using the Wilcoxon rank sum test. The clones in this table, taken by TCRdb from immuneACCESS, are in-frame only. Not every clone is retained; where verified, under half of the shortfall comes from an unresolved V gene, and the cause of the rest is unknown. Clone size and the V and J calls come from that table; the DNA yielded D and trimming. Within this sample are 1,600 or so clones, with about 68% of them counted one time only. The ten most abundant clones make up about 20% of the sample.

The sample comes from a study of the immune and genomic landscape of osteosarcoma (dated by TCRdb to about 2020). In the study overall: The overall cohort included about 44 pediatric and adult patients with high-grade osteosarcoma, and the median age at diagnosis was roughly 29 years (range 5-81). The cohort was enriched for poor-risk disease, with 73% showing unfavorable pathologic response to standard therapy and 55% to 70% deceased. Patients in the overall cohort were 60% male, and roughly 76% presented with localized disease at diagnosis. The study profiled osteosarcoma specimens with whole genome, RNA and T-cell receptor sequencing plus immunohistochemistry and reverse phase protein arrays to define immunogenic potential. TCR sequencing results were integrated with transcriptome, protein array and immunostaining data to characterize the osteosarcoma immunogenomic landscape. An explanation for the limited clinical activity of immune checkpoint inhibitors in osteosarcoma was sought in the study. Each of a few patients provided a couple of samples from the same tumor site.

Results the study describes overall, beyond this receptor: No statistical method determined sample size because osteosarcoma is rare and all possible samples were collected. Productive TCR clonality was found to be low overall, with an average of 0.09 and a maximum of 0.3, which suggested limited T-cell clonal expansion. Higher TCR productive clonality was observed in the immune-hot C3 cluster than in the cold C1 cluster, although TCR productive clonality remained low overall. Rather than matched normal tissue, external data from normal skin and healthy peripheral blood provided the clonality benchmarks. Alongside the frozen tumor specimens, matched blood was collected from only a couple of patients. In five cases a single hyperexpanded clone dominated the repertoire, and each of those five cases had fewer than 100 T-cell clonotypes.

CDR1 and CDR2, looked up from the germline V gene, are SGDLS and YYNGEE. Trimming removed 4 bases from V and 5 bases from J, leaving 19 bases between the germline ends. The CDR3 runs 15 amino acids, cysteine and phenylalanine included. The read is trimmed to its CDR3 DNA, 45 bases read in frame from base 1. The tumors sampled were post-treatment primary, local recurrence and metastasis specimens taken from patients with a poor prognosis. This receptor was taken from a young man with osteosarcoma. The age is the age at diagnosis. Sequencing was done on a sample of primary tumor tissue from the T10 vertebra. The intended sense of this specimen's cell subset or site label: resected primary osteosarcoma tumor. The sequence links TRBV9 to TRBJ2-7, and possibly TRBD1, on 6 matching bases. This receptor has the CDR3 CASSTLGATLNEQYF. The nucleotide sequence reads as follows: TGTGCCAGCAGCACGTTGGGGGCGACTTTAAACGAGCAGTACTTC. Joined to the reference TRBV9 and TRBJ2-7 proteins, this CDR3 gives the full variable domain: DSGVTQTPKHLITATGQRVTLRCSPRSGDLSVYWYQQSLDQGLQFLIQYYNGEERAKGNILERFSAQQFPDLHSELNLSSLELGDSALYFCASSTLGATLNEQYFGPGTRLTVT.